These 20 T cell receptor beta chains were sequenced from one sample in a study of blood T cell repertoires in COVID-19. The protocol was immunoSEQ multiplex PCR, while the TCRdb copy is restricted to in-frame clones and leaves out a portion. Of approximately 310,000 clones in the sample, 70% to 90% were seen once. Sequences were obtained from peripheral blood. The receptors were sampled from a woman aged 45 to 65 who had recovered from COVID-19.

The genes are TRBV18 and TRBJ1-1; no clear D. Deletions cut 2 bases from V and 0 bases from J, with 10 bases between. The CDR3 runs to 15 residues. The germline V gene has CDR1 KGHSH and CDR2 LQKENI. CDR3 bases: TGTGCCAGCTCACCAGATCCGGGAATGAACACTGAAGCTTTCTTT. It translates to CASSPDPGMNTEAFF. The whole variable domain, remainder taken from reference TRBV18 and TRBJ1-1, is NAGVMQNPRHLVRRRGQEARLRCSPMKGHSHVYWYRQLPEEGLKFMVYLQKENIIDESGMPKERFSAEFPKEGPSILRIQQVVRGDSAAYFCASSPDPGMNTEAFFGQGTRLTVV.

This clone was counted only a few times. In DNA form, the CDR3 reads TGCGCCAGCAGCTTGGCCGCTAGCGTCAATGAGCAGTTCTTC. It codes for CASSLAASVNEQFF. This chain links TRBV5-1 with TRBJ2-1, with D possibly matching TRBD2 (6 bases). Trimming pared 0 bases from V and 6 bases from J, leaving 10 bases between. The CDR3 has 14 amino acids. From germline, CDR1 is SGHRS and CDR2 YFSETQ.

The rearrangement links TRBV15 to TRBJ2-5; D perhaps matches TRBD2 (7 bases). Trimming removed 2 bases from V and 7 bases from J, with 17 bases in between. CDR3 length: 15 amino acids. The germline gives CDR1 LNHNV, CDR2 YYDKDF (reference sequence). The CDR3 sequence: CATSRSVGGAWTQYF. The CDR3 DNA is TGTGCCACCAGCAGAAGTGTGGGGGGGGCCTGGACCCAGTACTTC.

The chain joins TRBV2 to TRBJ1-6; maybe TRBD1 (5 bases). Per germline, CDR1 SNHLY and CDR2 FYNNEI. V shed 5 bases and J shed 7 bases, with 18 bases lying between them. This CDR3 has 16 amino acids. The CDR3 DNA is TGTGCCAGCAGTCAGGGCTCGGCCATTACAAATTCACCCCTCCACTTT. This translates into CASSQGSAITNSPLHF.

The chain uses TRBV7-9 and TRBJ2-1, with 7 bases lining up with TRBD2. Germline V gene lookup returns CDR1 SEHNR and CDR2 FQNEAQ (reference sequence). The CDR3 is 17 residues long. The V and J ends lost 5 bases and 5 bases, in that order; junction bases with no gene match: 15. CDR3 sequence: CASSAQWRPSGHNEQFF. The CDR3 DNA is TGTGCCAGCAGCGCCCAATGGCGGCCTAGCGGACACAATGAGCAGTTCTTC. Together with reference TRBV7-9 and TRBJ2-1, the CDR3 gives the full variable domain: DTGVSQNPRHKITKRGQNVTFRCDPISEHNRLYWYRQTLGQGPEFLTYFQNEAQLEKSRLLSDRFSAERPKGSFSTLEIQRTEQGDSAMYLCASSAQWRPSGHNEQFFGPGTRLTVL.

The V and J genes are TRBV6-6 and TRBJ1-5; 9 bases map to TRBD1. J lost 6 bases, V lost 9 bases, and 12 bases had no gene match. The CDR3 totals 15 residues. Germline V CDR1 and CDR2: MNHNY, SVGAGI (reference sequence). CDR3 nucleotides: TGTGCCAGTTCCTCCGGGACAGGGCTCGGTCAGCCCCAGCATTTT. It translates to CASSSGTGLGQPQHF.

V gene TRBV6-5 combines with J gene TRBJ1-6; tentative D call: TRBD1 (5 bases). This CDR3 has 13 amino acids. Germline CDR1 MNHEY, CDR2 SVGAGI. V shed 6 bases and J shed 9 bases, with 12 bases lying between them. CDR3 amino acids: CASREGQGSPLHF. The CDR3 DNA reads as TGTGCCAGCAGGGAGGGTCAGGGTTCACCCCTCCACTTT.

The rearrangement links TRBV4-1 to TRBJ2-3, with 13 bases lining up with TRBD2. V was clipped by 3 bases and J by 1 base; unmatched bases: 10. CDR3 length equals 19 residues. Germline V gene sequence: CDR1 MGHRA, CDR2 YSYEKL. CDR3 bases: TGCGCCAGCAGCCAGGGAACTAGCGGGAGGGCCGGTGGCACAGATACGCAGTATTTT. As protein: CASSQGTSGRAGGTDTQYF.

The V and J genes are TRBV19 and TRBJ2-7; 8 nucleotides line up with TRBD2. This CDR3 has 15 amino acids. V shed 7 bases and J 6 bases; nucleotides not matched to a gene: 14. Germline CDR1 reads LNHDA; CDR2 reads SQIVND (reference sequence). The CDR3 DNA reads TGTGCCAGTACCCAAAGCGGGGGACCGTTGGCCGAGCAGTACTTC. This encodes CASTQSGGPLAEQYF.

The chain carries TRBV14 and TRBJ1-1; 10 positions match TRBD1. Trimming at V came to 3 bases and at J to 7 bases, leaving 8 bases not matched to a gene. The CDR3 sequence is 15 residues long. Germline V CDR1 and CDR2: SGHDN, FVKESK. CDR3: CASSHWTGGRGEAFF. DNA for the CDR3: TGTGCCAGCAGCCACTGGACAGGGGGGCGCGGTGAAGCTTTCTTT.

The chain recombines TRBV28 with TRBJ2-1; TRBD1 matches 7 bases. The CDR3 covers 14 residues. In germline, CDR1 is MDHEN, CDR2 SYDVKM. The ends lost 9 bases at V and 2 bases at J; junction bases unmatched: 7. CDR3 residues: CASARDSPYNEQFF. Here the CDR3 DNA reads TGTGCCAGTGCCCGGGACAGTCCCTACAATGAGCAGTTCTTC.

CDR3 sequence (DNA): TGTGCCAGCAGCCAAGATCACGGCGGTAACTATGGCTACACCTTC. Protein: CASSQDHGGNYGYTF. V is TRBV3-1 (or the pseudogene TRBV3-2) and J is TRBJ1-2; D is unclear. CDR1 is LGHDT, CDR2 YNNKEL, per germline (reference sequence). The CDR3 contains 15 residues. V was shortened by 0 bases and J by 1 base, with 9 bases between the two germline ends.

The chain links TRBV18 to TRBJ2-1, with TRBD1 as a possible D gene (5 bases). V lost 3 bases and J 9 bases, leaving 15 bases between the germline ends. The CDR3 extends over 14 amino acids. The germline V gene has CDR1 KGHSH and CDR2 LQKENI. The CDR3 nucleotides are TGTGCCAGCTCACCGCCCCCCAGGGCGGTTGAGCAGTTCTTC. Its translation is CASSPPPRAVEQFF.

The chain couples TRBV19 to TRBJ2-1, with D tentatively TRBD1 (6 bases). The V end lost 6 bases, the J end lost 0 bases, and 18 bases lay between the germline ends. Germline loops: CDR1 LNHDA, CDR2 SQIVND (reference sequence). The CDR3 loop spans 17 amino acids. CDR3 bases: TGTGCCAGTAGACACAGGCTTACAGGGAGCTCCTACAATGAGCAGTTCTTC. The encoded protein is CASRHRLTGSSYNEQFF.

Of note for this clone: The sample contains more than one DNA sequence encoding this CDR3. The gene calls are TRBV12-3 or TRBV12-4 and TRBJ1-2; 7 bases map to TRBD1. Trimming at V came to 3 bases and at J to 4 bases, leaving 2 bases not matched to a gene. The CDR3 is made up of 13 amino acids. The CDR3 bases are TGTGCCAGCAGTTTCCAGGGGGGCTATGGCTACACCTTC. Translated, it gives CASSFQGGYGYTF.

This chain links TRBV2 with TRBJ1-1; weak D call: TRBD1 (5 bases). CDR1 is SNHLY and CDR2 is FYNNEI in the germline V gene. The V and J ends lost 7 bases and 4 bases respectively, with 19 bases between them. CDR3 size: 15 residues. The CDR3 nucleotides are TGTGCCAGCAACGAGAAAGGGCCCCAGGGCACTGAAGCTTTCTTT. Translated: CASNEKGPQGTEAFF.

The rearrangement joins TRBV27 to TRBJ2-7, with 12 nucleotides matching TRBD2. The ends lost 1 base at V and 2 bases at J; junction bases unmatched: 9. The germline CDR1 and CDR2 sequences are MNHEY and SMNVEV (reference sequence). The CDR3 is 18 residues long. The CDR3 protein is CASSLFSPLAGGTYEQYF. CDR3 nucleotides: TGTGCCAGCAGTTTATTCTCCCCTCTAGCGGGGGGGACCTACGAGCAGTACTTC.

CDR3 sequence: CASSKGLRGTGVGGEQFF. The CDR3, as DNA: TGTGCCAGCAGCAAAGGGCTCCGGGGAACAGGGGTTGGGGGTGAGCAGTTCTTC. The chain links TRBV21-1 to TRBJ2-1; TRBD1 was called by the table and not checked on the DNA. TRBV21-1 is designated a pseudogene. The CDR3 runs 18 residues.

This rearrangement joins TRBV2 to TRBJ1-1; the match to TRBD1 covers 8 bases. The CDR3 spans 15 residues. Germline values: CDR1 SNHLY, CDR2 FYNNEI. V lost 5 bases and J lost 0; bases outside the gene matches: 5. The CDR3 nucleotides are TGTGCCAGCAGTAGGACAGGGCTCATGAACACTGAAGCTTTCTTT. Protein: CASSRTGLMNTEAFF.

The V and J genes are TRBV7-8 and TRBJ1-4; possible D gene TRBD1, 5 bases. The V end lost 5 bases, the J end lost 3 bases, and 16 bases lay between the germline ends. This CDR3 is 16 amino acids long. Germline V CDR1 and CDR2: SGHVS, FQNEAQ. CDR3 DNA sequence: TGTGCCAGCAGCGGACGATCAGGGTCAGCTAATGAAAAACTGTTTTTT. This sequence encodes CASSGRSGSANEKLFF.